Reported below is one TCR beta chain. Its antigen is still unknown. The V gene's germline CDR1 is MDHEN and CDR2 SYDVKM. The CDR3 runs 16 residues. The V segment lost 5 bases and the J segment 1 base; nucleotides outside the gene matches: 8. The second PCR ran about 6 to 11 cycles with a sample-barcoded 5' primer and J-beta primers. TCRdb used MiXCR to reprocess the 5' RACE reads, holding one entry per CDR3 protein. The table shows approximately 1.5 million distinct CDR3 sequences, with around 40% occurring only once. Every sample yielded at least 6.5 million isolated PBMCs. The data derive from a study of blood T cells in healthy people across ages. Study conclusions and caveats: No one knew whether donors had CMV, which possibly confounded expanded clonotype changes. Among T cells, TCR beta diversity per million cells dropped roughly linearly as age rose.

Specimen: blood. The sequence was obtained from a woman under 30 in good health. The rearrangement links TRBV28 to TRBJ2-3; 8 nucleotides align to TRBD1. The CDR3 nucleotides read TGTGCCAGCAGTCCCTTCAGGGGGCGGGGCACAGATACGCAGTATTTT. It specifies CASSPFRGRGTDTQYF.